This T cell receptor beta chain is from a study of blood T cell repertoires in COVID-19. Study in general: The samples span acute and convalescent COVID-19 from the United States, Italy and Spain. From T cells, B-cell-depleted T cells, or PBMCs came the material, which was cDNA or gDNA.

V lost 1 base and J lost 4, with 5 bases in between. This CDR3 contains 13 residues. The germline CDR1 and CDR2 sequences are SGHTA and FQGNSA. In the authors' methods: Reference gene primer amplification gave nucleated cell count estimates. Assay used: immunoSEQ multiplex PCR; TCRdb lists only in-frame clones, some missing. The V and J calls and clone size were taken over from that table, and D and trimming were inferred from the DNA. Of 110,000 or so clones listed, more than 75% were seen once; the top ten hold roughly 8%. This clone appeared a single time. The sequence was obtained from a woman aged 35 to 49 with acute or convalescent COVID-19. Material: peripheral blood. The V and J genes are TRBV7-2 and TRBJ2-1; no definite D call. The CDR3 protein is CASSLVAYNEQFF. CDR3 bases: TGTGCCAGCAGCTTAGTAGCTTACAATGAGCAGTTCTTC.